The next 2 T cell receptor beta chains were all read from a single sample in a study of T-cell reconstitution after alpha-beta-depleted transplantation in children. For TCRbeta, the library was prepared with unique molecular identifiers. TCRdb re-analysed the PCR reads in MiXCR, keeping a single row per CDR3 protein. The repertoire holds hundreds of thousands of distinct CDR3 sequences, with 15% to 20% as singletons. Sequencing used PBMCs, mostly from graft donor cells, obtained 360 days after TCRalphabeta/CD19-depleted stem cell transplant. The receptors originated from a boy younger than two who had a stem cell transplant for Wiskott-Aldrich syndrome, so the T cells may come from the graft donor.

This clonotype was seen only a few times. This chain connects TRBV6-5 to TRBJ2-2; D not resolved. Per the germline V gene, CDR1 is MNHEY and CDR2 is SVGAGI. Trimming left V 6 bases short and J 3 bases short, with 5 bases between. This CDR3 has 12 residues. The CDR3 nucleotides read TGTGCCAGCAGGACGTACACCGGGGAGCTGTTTTTT. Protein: CASRTYTGELFF.

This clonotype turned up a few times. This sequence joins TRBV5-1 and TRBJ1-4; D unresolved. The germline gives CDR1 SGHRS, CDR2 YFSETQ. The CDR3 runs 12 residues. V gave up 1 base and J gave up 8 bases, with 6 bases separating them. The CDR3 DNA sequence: TGCGCCAGCAGCTTGATTGGAGAAAAACTGTTTTTT. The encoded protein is CASSLIGEKLFF.